The 22 T cell receptor beta chains below come from one sample, sequenced in a study of early T cells in non-severe SARS-CoV-2 infection. Via MiXCR, TCRdb re-called the 5' RACE reads, giving one row per CDR3 protein. The sample carries 60,000 to 65,000 distinct CDR3 sequences, about 9.3% recorded once. Sequencing was carried out using whole blood. The receptor source for this set is an adult who was a healthcare worker with PCR-confirmed SARS-CoV-2 infection or an uninfected control (not recorded which).

The chain recombines TRBV12-3 or TRBV12-4 with TRBJ2-5, with 7 bases identical to TRBD1. The length of the CDR3 is 15 residues. After removal of 4 bases from V and 4 bases from J, the junction contained 9 bases not matched to a gene. The CDR3 loop reads CASSSVTGIGETQYF. The DNA for the CDR3 is TGTGCCAGCAGTTCGGTGACAGGGATAGGAGAGACCCAGTACTTC.

The V and J genes are TRBV12-3 or TRBV12-4 and TRBJ2-3; possibly TRBD1 or TRBD2 for D (5 bases each). The CDR3 length is 15 residues. V gave up 3 bases and J gave up 4 bases, with 14 bases separating them. CDR3: CASSLEQGAPDTQYF. The CDR3 coding sequence is TGTGCCAGCAGTTTGGAGCAGGGAGCGCCAGATACGCAGTATTTT.

The CDR3 nucleotides read TGTGCCAGCAGCTCAACGACAGGGGGCGCGGAGACCCAGTACTTC. Its protein product is CASSSTTGGAETQYF. The chain couples TRBV7-9 to TRBJ2-5; TRBD1 matches at 10 bases. Germline CDR1 is SEHNR and CDR2 is FQNEAQ (reference sequence). After removal of 4 bases from V and 5 bases from J, the junction contained 7 bases not matched to a gene. This CDR3 has 15 residues.

V and J are TRBV3-1 and TRBJ1-1; 9 nucleotides match TRBD1. Germline V gene lookup returns CDR1 LGHDT and CDR2 YNNKEL (reference sequence). V lost 4 bases and J lost 4; bases outside the gene matches: 10. CDR3 size: 16 residues. The CDR3 here is CASSPGTGRVGTEAFF. CDR3 nucleotides: TGTGCCAGCAGCCCAGGGACAGGGCGGGTTGGCACTGAAGCTTTCTTT.

This clonotype occurred a few times. This chain connects TRBV6-2 or TRBV6-3 to TRBJ2-1, with D unclear. The V gene lost 0 bases and the J gene lost 1 base, with 4 bases spanning the gap. From germline, CDR1 is MNHEY and CDR2 SVGEGT. The CDR3 consists of 14 residues. CDR3 sequence: CASSYSGSYNEQFF. The CDR3 DNA is TGTGCCAGCAGTTACTCTGGTTCCTACAATGAGCAGTTCTTC.

This clonotype was seen just once. The chain joins TRBV6-6 to TRBJ2-3; 8 bases agree with TRBD1. Germline loops: CDR1 MNHNY, CDR2 SVGAGI (reference sequence). V shed 2 bases, J shed 2 bases, and the junction held 6 bases outside the gene matches. This CDR3 comprises 16 residues. CDR3 region: CASSYQGQGDTDTQYF. In DNA form, the CDR3 reads TGTGCCAGCAGTTACCAAGGACAGGGTGACACAGATACGCAGTATTTT.

The chain has TRBV5-1 and TRBJ2-2; TRBD2 agrees at 9 bases. CDR1 SGHRS and CDR2 YFSETQ come from the germline V gene. Trimming at V came to 2 bases and at J to 3 bases, leaving 2 bases not matched to a gene. The CDR3 spans 15 residues. CDR3 residues: CASSFERGDTGELFF. The DNA for the CDR3 is TGCGCCAGCAGCTTCGAGCGGGGGGACACCGGGGAGCTGTTTTTT.

This clonotype was observed at least ten times. V gene TRBV20-1 combines with J gene TRBJ1-2, with 9 bases aligning to TRBD1. There are 14 residues in the CDR3. Trimming removed 0 bases from V and 8 bases from J; junction bases left unmatched: 7. Germline assignment: CDR1 DFQATT and CDR2 SNEGSKA (reference sequence). The CDR3 DNA follows: TGCAGTGCTAGAGAGGGGACAGGGCCTCACGGCTACACCTTC. It encodes CSAREGTGPHGYTF.

This clonotype was found many times. The chain joins TRBV11-2 to TRBJ2-3, with D hard to call. Per the germline V gene, CDR1 is SGHAT and CDR2 is FQNNGV. Trimming stripped 5 bases from V and 5 bases from J, with 11 bases between. CDR3 length: 13 residues. DNA for the CDR3: TGTGCCAGCAGCCTAGGTGCCGGAGATACGCAGTATTTT. Its translation is CASSLGAGDTQYF.

This clonotype was observed at least ten times. This chain connects TRBV29-1 to TRBJ1-1; D remains ambiguous. The germline V gene has CDR1 SQVTM and CDR2 ANQGSEA. V shed 3 bases and J shed 4 bases, with 6 bases lying between them. The CDR3 has 11 amino acids. CDR3 sequence: CSVDRVTEAFF. The CDR3 coding sequence is TGCAGCGTTGATCGAGTCACTGAAGCTTTCTTT. The variable domain in full, with the rest retrieved from reference TRBV29-1 and TRBJ1-1, is SAVISQKPSRDICQRGTSLTIQCQVDSQVTMMFWYRQQPGQSLTLIATANQGSEATYESGFVIDKFPISRPNLTFSTLTVSNMSPEDSSIYLCSVDRVTEAFFGQGTRLTVV.

This clonotype occurred a few times. This sequence joins TRBV11-2 and TRBJ2-1, with TRBD2 identical over 10 bases. The germline V gene encodes CDR1 SGHAT and CDR2 FQNNGV. The V and J ends lost 0 bases and 5 bases, in that order; junction bases with no gene match: 4. The CDR3 is 16 residues long. This chain's CDR3 is CASSLEAGGKDNEQFF. The DNA of the CDR3 is TGTGCCAGCAGCTTAGAAGCGGGGGGGAAAGACAATGAGCAGTTCTTC.

By proportion, this clonotype is medium-sized (0.01 to 0.1%). The chain is built from TRBV7-2 and TRBJ2-4; D gene uncertain. In germline, CDR1 is SGHTA, CDR2 FQGNSA. This CDR3 is 15 amino acids long. Trimming took 4 bases from V and 7 from J, leaving 17 bases between them. The CDR3 DNA is TGTGCCAGCAGCTCTACGTGGCCCGGATCGAACATTCAGTACTTC. Amino acid sequence: CASSSTWPGSNIQYF.

This clonotype was picked up a small number of times. This sequence joins TRBV12-3 or TRBV12-4 and TRBJ2-2; no clear D. The CDR3 consists of 14 residues. V lost 5 bases to trimming and J lost 0 bases, with 7 bases between them. The CDR3 is CASSVSSNTGELFF. The CDR3 DNA reads as TGTGCCAGCAGTGTGAGCTCGAACACCGGGGAGCTGTTTTTT.

This clonotype has a count of ten or more. V is TRBV14 and J is TRBJ2-3; D possibly matches TRBD1 or TRBD2 (6 bases each). V was clipped by 1 base and J by 15 bases, with 23 bases between them. This CDR3 spans 15 amino acids. Germline V lookup: CDR1 SGHDN, CDR2 FVKESK. The CDR3 DNA reads as TGTGCCAGCAGCCAAGCCGCGGGACTCTCCAGGGGTGTCTATTTT. Amino acid sequence: CASSQAAGLSRGVYF.

This clonotype was seen only a few times. The chain is built from TRBV4-2 and TRBJ1-4; TRBD1 matches 7 bases. CDR1 is LGHNA, CDR2 YNFKEQ, per germline. CDR3 length: 18 residues. Trimming at V came to 0 bases and at J to 4 bases, leaving 11 bases not matched to a gene. The CDR3 coding sequence is TGTGCCAGCAGCCAAGAAGATTTGAGGGGGCGAAGTAATGAAAAACTGTTTTTT. Translated, it gives CASSQEDLRGRSNEKLFF.

The rearrangement joins TRBV11-3 to TRBJ2-3; D is perhaps TRBD1 (5 bases). V lost 4 bases and J lost 6, with 11 bases in between. CDR1 and CDR2 (germline): SGHNT, YENEEA. The CDR3 is made up of 13 amino acids. The CDR3 bases are TGTGCCAGCAGCTGGACACCCTCGGATACGCAGTATTTT. It codes for CASSWTPSDTQYF.

This clonotype was recorded at least ten times. The chain employs TRBV4-1 and TRBJ1-5, with D perhaps matching TRBD1 (6 bases). The CDR3 has 16 amino acids. V gave up 1 base and J gave up 3 bases, with 13 bases separating them. Germline V gene sequence: CDR1 MGHRA, CDR2 YSYEKL. CDR3 residues: CASSQVRGVYNQPQHF. The CDR3 DNA reads as TGCGCCAGCAGCCAAGTCAGGGGAGTTTACAATCAGCCCCAGCATTTT.

V gene TRBV19 combines with J gene TRBJ1-5; D might be TRBD1 (6 bases). CDR1 LNHDA and CDR2 SQIVND come from the germline V gene (reference sequence). Trimming stripped 5 bases from V and 4 bases from J, with 15 bases between. This CDR3 has 15 residues. CDR3 sequence reads: CASSARGGSNQPQHF. CDR3 bases: TGTGCCAGTAGTGCCAGGGGAGGGTCGAATCAGCCCCAGCATTTT.

J is TRBJ1-3 and V is TRBV7-6, with TRBD1 matching 7 bases. V gave up 5 bases and J gave up 3 bases; unmatched junction bases: 4. The germline V gene encodes CDR1 SGHVS and CDR2 FNYEAQ. The CDR3 is 14 amino acids. The CDR3 loop is CASSPTGSGNTIYF. CDR3 coding DNA: TGTGCCAGCAGCCCGACAGGGAGTGGAAACACCATATATTTT.

The chain is built from TRBV19 and TRBJ1-2, with D unclear. V was clipped by 6 bases and J by 6 bases, with 14 bases between them. This CDR3 comprises 13 residues. The germline CDR1 and CDR2 sequences are LNHDA and SQIVND (reference sequence). The CDR3 protein is CASRGVTKNGYTF. Written as DNA, the CDR3 is TGTGCCAGTAGGGGAGTTACGAAAAATGGCTACACCTTC.

This clonotype was recorded many times. The V call is TRBV24-1, the J call TRBJ1-2; D uncertain. This CDR3 contains 13 residues. Per the germline V gene, CDR1 is KGHDR and CDR2 is SFDVKD. V dropped 2 bases and J dropped 6 bases, with 9 bases sitting between them. Here the CDR3 DNA reads TGTGCCACCAGTGATTCTGGGAGGGATGGCTACACCTTC. Residues: CATSDSGRDGYTF.

In its sample, this clonotype was seen many times. The V gene is TRBV5-4, the J gene TRBJ2-1, with D perhaps TRBD1 (6 bases). Germline CDR1 is SGHNT and CDR2 is YYREEE (reference sequence). The length of the CDR3 is 14 residues. V was clipped by 3 bases and J by 7 bases, with 14 bases between them. DNA for the CDR3: TGTGCCAGCAGCTCGCTGGACAGTACTAATGAGCAGTTCTTC. Protein product: CASSSLDSTNEQFF.